These T cell receptor beta chains were read from a single sample in a study of CD8+ T cells in alopecia areata. Method: immunoSEQ multiplex PCR; TCRdb's copy keeps in-frame clones and lacks some. Among 200,000 or so clones, roughly 60% were seen once, and the ten largest hold approximately 5.1%. The specimen was CD4+ T cells sorted from blood, collected at week 24, from a patient treated with tofacitinib. These TCRs come from a human donor with alopecia areata. Both conserved end residues are part of each CDR3. The order of the fields is V gene, J gene, CDR3 protein.

TRBV15	TRBJ2-1	CATSRSGTSGGRVQFF
TRBV7-2	TRBJ2-3	CASSSLIAGGADTQYF
TRBV9	TRBJ2-2	CASSVRGTGRNTGELFF
TRBV23-1	TRBJ2-7	CASSSDPSHYEQYF
TRBV21-1	TRBJ1-1	CASSKVGGHMNTEAFF
TRBV7-9	TRBJ2-5	CASSLAGRYQETQYF
TRBV2	TRBJ2-5	CASSGRTGLETQYF
TRBV6-5	TRBJ2-5	CASTGRGQETQYF
TRBV5-1	TRBJ1-3	CASSLEGSGNTIYF
TRBV19	TRBJ1-5	CASSISRESQQPQHF
TRBV19	TRBJ2-5	CASSLGQGAKTQYF
TRBV30	TRBJ1-4	CAWSGGIGEKLFF
TRBV29-1	TRBJ2-5	CSVTTGGGETQYF
TRBV27	TRBJ2-2	CASSLSGLAGARGGELFF
TRBV28	TRBJ2-3	CASWGRTDTQYF
TRBV9	TRBJ2-5	CASSVGGYGRETQYF
TRBV29-1	TRBJ1-6	CSVADQGSPLHF
TRBV2	TRBJ2-1	CASAYNEQFF
TRBV7-2	TRBJ2-5	CASSSGLAGSGETQYF
TRBV29-1	TRBJ1-1	CSVSTAMNTEAFF
TRBV7-7	TRBJ2-7	CASSSGLAGAYEQYF
TRBV4-3	TRBJ1-5	CASSPTLDQPQHF
TRBV7-2	TRBJ2-5	CASSLGLAEETQYF
TRBV25-1	TRBJ2-6	CASTRVGANVLTF